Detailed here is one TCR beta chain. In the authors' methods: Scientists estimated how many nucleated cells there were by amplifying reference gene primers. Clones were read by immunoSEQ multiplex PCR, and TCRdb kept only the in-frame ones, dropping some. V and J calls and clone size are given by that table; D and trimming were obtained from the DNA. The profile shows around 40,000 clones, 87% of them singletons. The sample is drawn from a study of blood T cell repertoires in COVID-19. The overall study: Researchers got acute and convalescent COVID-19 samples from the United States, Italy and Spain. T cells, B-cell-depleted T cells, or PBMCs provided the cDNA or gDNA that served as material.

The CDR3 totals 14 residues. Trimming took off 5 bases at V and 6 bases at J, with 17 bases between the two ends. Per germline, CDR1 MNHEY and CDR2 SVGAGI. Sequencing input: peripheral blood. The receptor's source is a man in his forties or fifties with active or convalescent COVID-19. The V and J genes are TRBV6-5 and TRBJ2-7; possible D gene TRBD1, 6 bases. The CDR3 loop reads CASSITGHEAEQYF. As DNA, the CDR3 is TGTGCCAGCAGTATAACGGGACACGAAGCCGAGCAGTACTTC.